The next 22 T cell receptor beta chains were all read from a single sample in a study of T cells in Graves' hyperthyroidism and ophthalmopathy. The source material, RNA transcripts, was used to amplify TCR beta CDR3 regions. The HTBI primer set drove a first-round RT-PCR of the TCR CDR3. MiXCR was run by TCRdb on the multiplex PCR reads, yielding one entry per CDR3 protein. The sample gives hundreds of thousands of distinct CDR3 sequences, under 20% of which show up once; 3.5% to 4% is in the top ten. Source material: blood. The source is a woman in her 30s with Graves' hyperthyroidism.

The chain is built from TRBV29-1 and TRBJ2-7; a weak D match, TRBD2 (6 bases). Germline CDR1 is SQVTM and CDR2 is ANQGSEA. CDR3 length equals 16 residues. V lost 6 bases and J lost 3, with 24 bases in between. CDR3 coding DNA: TGCAGCGTCGAGAACCACCGGGACTTTCGGAACTACGAGCAGTACTTC. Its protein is CSVENHRDFRNYEQYF.

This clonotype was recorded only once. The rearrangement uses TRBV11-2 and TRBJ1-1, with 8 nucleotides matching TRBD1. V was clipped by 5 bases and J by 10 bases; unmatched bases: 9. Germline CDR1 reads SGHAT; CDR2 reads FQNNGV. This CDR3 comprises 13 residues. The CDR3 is CASSGQGGTRAFF. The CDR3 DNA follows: TGTGCCAGCAGCGGACAGGGCGGCACTAGAGCTTTCTTT.

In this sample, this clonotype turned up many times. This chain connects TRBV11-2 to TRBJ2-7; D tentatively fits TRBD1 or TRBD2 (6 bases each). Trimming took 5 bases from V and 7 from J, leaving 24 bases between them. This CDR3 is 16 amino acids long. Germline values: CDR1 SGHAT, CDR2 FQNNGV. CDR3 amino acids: CASSRPGGDTTPEQYF. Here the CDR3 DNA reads TGTGCCAGCAGCCGGCCTGGAGGGGACACCACCCCTGAGCAGTACTTC.

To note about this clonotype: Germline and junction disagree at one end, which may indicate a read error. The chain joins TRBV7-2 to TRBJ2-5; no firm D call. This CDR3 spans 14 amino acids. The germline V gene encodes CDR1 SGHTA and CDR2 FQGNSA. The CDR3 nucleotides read TGTGCCAGCAGCGTGAGGACCCCCCAAGGGACCCAGTACTTC. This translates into CASSVRTPQGTQYF.

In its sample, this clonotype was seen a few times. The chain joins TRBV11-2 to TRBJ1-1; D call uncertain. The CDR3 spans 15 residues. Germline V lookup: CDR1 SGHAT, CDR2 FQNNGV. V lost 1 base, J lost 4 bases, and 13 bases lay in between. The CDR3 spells CASSLVPLRGTEAFF. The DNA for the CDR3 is TGTGCCAGCAGCTTAGTCCCTCTCCGGGGCACTGAAGCTTTCTTT. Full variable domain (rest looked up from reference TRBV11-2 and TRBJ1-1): EAGVAQSPRYKIIEKRQSVAFWCNPISGHATLYWYQQILGQGPKLLIQFQNNGVVDDSQLPKDRFSAERLKGVDSTLKIQPAKLEDSAVYLCASSLVPLRGTEAFFGQGTRLTVV.

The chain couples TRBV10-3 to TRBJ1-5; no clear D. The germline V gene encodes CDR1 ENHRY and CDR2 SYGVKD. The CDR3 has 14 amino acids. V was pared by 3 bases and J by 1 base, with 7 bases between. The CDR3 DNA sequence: TGTGCCATCAGTGATTGGGAGAGCAATCAGCCCCAGCATTTT. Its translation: CAISDWESNQPQHF.

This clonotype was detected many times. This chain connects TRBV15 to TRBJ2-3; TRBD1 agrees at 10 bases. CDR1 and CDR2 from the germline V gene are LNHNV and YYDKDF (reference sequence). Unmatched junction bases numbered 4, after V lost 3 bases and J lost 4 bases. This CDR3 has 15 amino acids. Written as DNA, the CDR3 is TGTGCCACCAGCAGGGGGGACAGGGGAGCAGATACGCAGTATTTT. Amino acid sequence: CATSRGDRGADTQYF.

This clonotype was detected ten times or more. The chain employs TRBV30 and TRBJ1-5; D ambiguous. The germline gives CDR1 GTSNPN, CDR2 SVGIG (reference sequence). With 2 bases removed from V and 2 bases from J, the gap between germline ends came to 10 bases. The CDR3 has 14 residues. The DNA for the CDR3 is TGTGCCTGGAGTTCGGTTGGAGGCAATCAGCCCCAGCATTTT. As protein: CAWSSVGGNQPQHF.

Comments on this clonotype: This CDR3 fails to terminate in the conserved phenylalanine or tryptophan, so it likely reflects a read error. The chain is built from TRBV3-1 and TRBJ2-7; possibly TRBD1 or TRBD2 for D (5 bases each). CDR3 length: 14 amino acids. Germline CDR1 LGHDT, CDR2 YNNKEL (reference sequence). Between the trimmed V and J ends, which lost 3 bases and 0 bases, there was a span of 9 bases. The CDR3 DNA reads TGTGCCAGCAGCCAGGGACGGATCTCCTACGAGCAGTACCTC. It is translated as CASSQGRISYEQYL.

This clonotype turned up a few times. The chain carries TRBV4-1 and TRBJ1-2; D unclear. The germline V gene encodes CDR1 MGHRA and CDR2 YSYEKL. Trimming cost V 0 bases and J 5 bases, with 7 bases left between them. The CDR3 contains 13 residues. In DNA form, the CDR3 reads TGCGCCAGCAGCCAAGACAACTTATATGGCTACACCTTC. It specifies CASSQDNLYGYTF.

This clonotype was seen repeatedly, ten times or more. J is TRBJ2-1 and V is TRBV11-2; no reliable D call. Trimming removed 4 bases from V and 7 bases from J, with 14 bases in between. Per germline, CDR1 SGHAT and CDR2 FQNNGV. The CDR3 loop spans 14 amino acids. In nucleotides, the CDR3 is TGTGCCAGCAGCTCCGTTTTCAGGAGTAATGAGCAGTTCTTC. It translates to CASSSVFRSNEQFF.

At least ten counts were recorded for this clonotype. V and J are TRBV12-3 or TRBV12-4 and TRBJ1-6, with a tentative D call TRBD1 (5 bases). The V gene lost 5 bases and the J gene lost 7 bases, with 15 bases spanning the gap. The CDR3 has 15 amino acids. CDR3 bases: TGTGCCAGCAGTCCGAAACCGGGGCCCAATTCACCCCTCCACTTT. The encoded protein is CASSPKPGPNSPLHF.

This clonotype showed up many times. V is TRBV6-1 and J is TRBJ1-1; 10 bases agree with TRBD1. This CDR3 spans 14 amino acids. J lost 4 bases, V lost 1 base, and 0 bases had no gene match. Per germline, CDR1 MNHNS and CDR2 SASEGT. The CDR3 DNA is TGTGCCAGCAGTGAAGGGACAGGGGGCACTGAAGCTTTCTTT. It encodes CASSEGTGGTEAFF.

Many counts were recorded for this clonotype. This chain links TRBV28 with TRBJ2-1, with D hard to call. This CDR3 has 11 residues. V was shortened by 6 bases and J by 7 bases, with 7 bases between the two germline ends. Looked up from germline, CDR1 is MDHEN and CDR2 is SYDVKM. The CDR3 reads CASSVWNEQFF. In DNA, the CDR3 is TGTGCCAGCAGCGTCTGGAATGAGCAGTTCTTC.

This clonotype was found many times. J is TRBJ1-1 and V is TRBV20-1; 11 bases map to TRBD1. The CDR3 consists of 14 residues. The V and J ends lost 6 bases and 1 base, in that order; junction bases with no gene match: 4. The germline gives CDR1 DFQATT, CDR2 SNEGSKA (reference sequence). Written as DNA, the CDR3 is TGCAGTGCCAGCGGGACAGGGGGGAACACTGAAGCTTTCTTT. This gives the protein CSASGTGGNTEAFF.

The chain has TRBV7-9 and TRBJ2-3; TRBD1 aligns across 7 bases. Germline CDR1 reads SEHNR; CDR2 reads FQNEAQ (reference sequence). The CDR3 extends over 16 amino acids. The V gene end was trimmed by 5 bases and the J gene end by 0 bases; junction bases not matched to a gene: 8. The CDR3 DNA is TGTGCCAGCAGCCTCTACAGGGGCTCTAGCACAGATACGCAGTATTTT. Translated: CASSLYRGSSTDTQYF.

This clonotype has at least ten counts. DNA of the CDR3: TGTGCCAGCAGCTTCGGGACAGGGGGCTGGATAGTAGCTCGAACAGATACGCAGTATTTT. The encoded protein is CASSFGTGGWIVARTDTQYF. The chain has TRBV7-8 and TRBJ2-3; the match to TRBD1 covers 12 bases. The CDR3 extends over 20 amino acids. The V gene's germline CDR1 is SGHVS and CDR2 FQNEAQ. The junction had 16 bases not matched to a gene; V was cut back by 3 bases and J by 3 bases.

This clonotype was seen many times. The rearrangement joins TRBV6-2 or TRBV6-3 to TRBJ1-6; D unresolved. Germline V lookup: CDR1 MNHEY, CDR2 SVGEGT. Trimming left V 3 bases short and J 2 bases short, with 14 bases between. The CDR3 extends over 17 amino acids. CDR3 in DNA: TGTGCCAGCAGTTATACGGAGCCGGCAACCTATAATTCACCCCTCCACTTT. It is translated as CASSYTEPATYNSPLHF.

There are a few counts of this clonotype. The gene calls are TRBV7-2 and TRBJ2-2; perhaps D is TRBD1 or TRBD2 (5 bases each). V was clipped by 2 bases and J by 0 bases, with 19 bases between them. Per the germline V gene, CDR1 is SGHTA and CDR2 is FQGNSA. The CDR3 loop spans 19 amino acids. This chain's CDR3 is CASSLFGLGPIANTGELFF. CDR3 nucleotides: TGTGCCAGCAGCTTATTCGGTCTGGGACCTATCGCGAACACCGGGGAGCTGTTTTTT.

CDR3 protein: CAWTGEVGYGYTF. CDR3 in DNA: TGTGCCTGGACAGGGGAGGTTGGGTATGGCTACACCTTC. The chain is built from TRBV30 and TRBJ1-2; TRBD1 might be the D (6 bases). Between the trimmed V and J ends, which lost 4 bases and 5 bases, there was a span of 14 bases. The CDR3 covers 13 residues. CDR1 and CDR2 from the germline V gene are GTSNPN and SVGIG (reference sequence). The full variable domain, rest sourced from reference TRBV30 and TRBJ1-2, is SQTIHQWPATLVQPVGSPLSLECTVEGTSNPNLYWYRQAAGRGLQLLFYSVGIGQISSEVPQNLSASRPQDRQFILSSKKLLLSDSGFYLCAWTGEVGYGYTFGSGTRLTVV.

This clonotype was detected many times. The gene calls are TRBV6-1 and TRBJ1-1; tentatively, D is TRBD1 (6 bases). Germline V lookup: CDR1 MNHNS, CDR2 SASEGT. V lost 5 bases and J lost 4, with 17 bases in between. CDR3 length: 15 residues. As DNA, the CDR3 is TGTGCCAGCAGTTTTCCCGGGGGCGCGAGCACTGAAGCTTTCTTT. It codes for CASSFPGGASTEAFF.

This CDR3 is CASSFTTPGGSGELFF. The CDR3 nucleotides are TGTGCCAGCAGCTTCACAACCCCAGGGGGCTCCGGGGAGCTGTTTTTT. The V and J genes are TRBV7-9 and TRBJ2-2; 8 nucleotides agree with TRBD1. The CDR3 length is 16 residues. Unmatched junction bases numbered 9, after V lost 3 bases and J lost 6 bases. Germline CDR1 and CDR2: SEHNR and FQNEAQ (reference sequence).